The entry below describes one T cell receptor (beta chain). This sample stems from a study of identical twins. TCRdb itself ran the 5' RACE reads through MiXCR, one entry per CDR3 protein. The data show about 340,000 distinct CDR3 sequences, with roughly 10% seen just once and under 10% held by the top ten. Trimming took off 3 bases at V and 2 bases at J, with 14 bases between the two ends. Per germline, CDR1 SGHRS and CDR2 YFSETQ. This CDR3 is built from 15 residues. Sequencing used naive T cells sorted from blood. The sequence came from a woman aged 45-65 years in good health. The chain joins TRBV5-1 to TRBJ2-5, with D perhaps matching TRBD1 (5 bases). CDR3 in amino acids: CASSSRAGFQETQYF. Written as DNA, the CDR3 is TGCGCCAGCAGCTCCCGCGCAGGGTTTCAAGAGACCCAGTACTTC.